These T cell receptor beta chains were read from a single sample in a study of T-cell reconstitution after alpha-beta-depleted transplantation in children. TCRdb re-derived calls from the PCR reads in MiXCR, one entry per CDR3 protein. The table includes fewer than 700,000 distinct CDR3 sequences, under 15% detected once. This specimen consisted of PBMCs, mostly from graft donor cells, obtained 360 days after TCRalphabeta/CD19-depleted stem cell transplant. These TCRs come from a male patient younger than 18 who had a stem cell transplant for acute myeloid leukemia, so the T cells may come from the graft donor. CDR3s include the opening cysteine and the closing phenylalanine or tryptophan. A D gene is named only where the DNA matches it firmly. Size values are once, few and many counts, or a class for expanded clones, and some rows have none.

clone size	V gene	J gene	D gene	CDR3 DNA	CDR3 protein
NA	TRBV30	TRBJ2-1	NA	TGTGCCTGGAGTGGTTTGCGCGGGGTTCCAAACAATGAGCAGTTCTTC	CAWSGLRGVPNNEQFF
many	TRBV6-2/TRBV6-3	TRBJ1-2	NA	TGTGCCAGCAGTTCCGCACCTCAGGGGAACTATGGCTACACCTTC	CASSSAPQGNYGYTF
many	TRBV30	TRBJ1-1	NA	TGTGCCTGGATGCGAGACACTGAAGCTTTCTTT	CAWMRDTEAFF
many	TRBV20-1	TRBJ2-1	TRBD2	TGCAGTGCTAGTGGGACTAGCGGGAGAGGTCATGAGCAGTTCTTC	CSASGTSGRGHEQFF
few	TRBV3-1	TRBJ2-1	TRBD2	TGTGCCAGCAGCCAAGATTTTCCTGATCTAGCGGGAGAAGAGGGGGATGAGCAGTTCTTC	CASSQDFPDLAGEEGDEQFF
NA	TRBV12-3/TRBV12-4	TRBJ2-5	TRBD1	TGTGCCAGCAGTCTGGACAGGGCTCTCCAAGAGACCCAGTACTTC	CASSLDRALQETQYF
NA	TRBV9	TRBJ1-1	TRBD1	TGTGCCAGCAGCGGATCCAGGGGGTACACTGAAGCTTTCTTT	CASSGSRGYTEAFF
NA	TRBV20-1	TRBJ2-1	TRBD1	TGCAGTGCTAGAGTTTTGGGGACAGGGGCCAATGAGCAGTTCTTC	CSARVLGTGANEQFF
NA	TRBV24-1	TRBJ2-1	TRBD2	TGTGCCACCAGTGACCGTAGCGGGAGGGCCGGCGATGAGCAGTTCTTC	CATSDRSGRAGDEQFF
NA	TRBV20-1	TRBJ2-1	NA	TGCAGTGCTGTAGCCTTCGATGAGCAGTTCTTC	CSAVAFDEQFF
NA	TRBV10-3	TRBJ2-7	TRBD2	TGTGCCTCCATTGGGGGGGAGGGCCCCTACGAGCAGTACTTC	CASIGGEGPYEQYF
few	TRBV9	TRBJ2-2	NA	TGTGCCAGCAGCGTAGCTCCGGGTTCGGGCGGGGAGCTGTTTTTT	CASSVAPGSGGELFF
few	TRBV7-3	TRBJ2-7	NA	TGTGCCAGCAGCCCTGGCCGGCTAGCCTCCTACGAGCAGTACTTC	CASSPGRLASYEQYF
many	TRBV6-1	TRBJ2-7	TRBD2	TGTGCCAGCAGTCTCCTAAGTAGCGGGAGATCCTACGAGCAGTACTTC	CASSLLSSGRSYEQYF
NA	TRBV12-3/TRBV12-4	TRBJ2-3	NA	TGTGCCAGCAGTCCGACAGAGCCGAGGAGGGACACAGATACGCAGTATTTT	CASSPTEPRRDTDTQYF
few	TRBV9	TRBJ2-1	NA	TGTGCCAGCAGCGTAGGAGGGAGCCATGAGCAGTTCTTC	CASSVGGSHEQFF
few	TRBV7-3	TRBJ1-1	TRBD1	TGTGCCAGCGGTCTGACAGGGGCTCCAACTGAAGCTTTCTTT	CASGLTGAPTEAFF
few	TRBV5-1	TRBJ1-1	NA	TGCGCCAGCAGACCCGACACCATCCCCACTGAAGCTTTCTTT	CASRPDTIPTEAFF
NA	TRBV6-2/TRBV6-3	TRBJ2-7	NA	TGTGCCAGCAGTTACCGTCGACAGGCCGCCTACGAGCAGTACTTC	CASSYRRQAAYEQYF
many	TRBV2	TRBJ2-3	NA	TGTGCCAGGCCGAACGATACGCAGTATTTT	CARPNDTQYF
NA	TRBV7-8	TRBJ2-3	NA	TGTGCCAGCAGCCGACTTAGGGCGACACTAGATACGCAGTATTTT	CASSRLRATLDTQYF
few	TRBV20-1	TRBJ2-7	TRBD2	TGCAGTGCCTTCGGACTAGCGGTTGAATACGAGCAGTACTTC	CSAFGLAVEYEQYF
few	TRBV3-1	TRBJ2-3	TRBD2	TGTGCCTGCAGCCAAGATCGTCCCGGGACTAGCGGGAGGCGCACAGATACGCAGTATTTT	CACSQDRPGTSGRRTDTQYF
many	TRBV4-2	TRBJ2-7	NA	TGTGCCAGCAGCCAAGATGATCCGGGGGCGTTCACCTACGAGCAGTACTTC	CASSQDDPGAFTYEQYF
many	TRBV29-1	TRBJ1-5	TRBD1	TGCAGCGCCGGGACAGGGAGAAACCAGCCCCAGCATTTT	CSAGTGRNQPQHF
NA	TRBV11-2	TRBJ2-7	NA	TGTGCCAGCAGCTTTAGACTCGAAGACCTCACCTACGAGCAGTACTTC	CASSFRLEDLTYEQYF
NA	TRBV4-3	TRBJ2-3	TRBD2	TGCGCCAGCAGCCACGGGACTAGCGTGGCAGATACGCAGTATTTT	CASSHGTSVADTQYF
many	TRBV29-1	TRBJ2-2	NA	TGCAGCGTTGGTGACTCATACACCGGGGAGCTGTTTTTT	CSVGDSYTGELFF
few	TRBV6-2/TRBV6-3	TRBJ2-7	NA	NA	CASTNSLWAKGIF
NA	TRBV7-9	TRBJ2-2	NA	TGTGCCAGCAGCTTTACCAAGAACACCGGGGAGCTGTTTTTT	CASSFTKNTGELFF
NA	TRBV12-3/TRBV12-4	TRBJ2-1	TRBD1	TGTGCCAGCAGGGGGGGACAGGTGTACAATGAGCAGTTCTTC	CASRGGQVYNEQFF
many	TRBV20-1	TRBJ2-1	NA	TGCAGTGCTAGTCGGAGGGGGCATATCAGTGAGCAGTTCTTC	CSASRRGHISEQFF
NA	TRBV6-5	TRBJ2-1	TRBD2	TGTGCCAGCAGTTACTGGTCTAGCGGAACGGGTGAGCAGTTCTTC	CASSYWSSGTGEQFF
few	TRBV6-4	TRBJ2-3	TRBD2	TGTGCCAGCAGTGACACGGCTAGCGGGTGGGATACGCAGTATTTT	CASSDTASGWDTQYF
NA	TRBV5-1	TRBJ1-1	NA	TGCGCCAGCAGCTTGGATTCTTGGACGGACACTGAAGCTTTCTTT	CASSLDSWTDTEAFF
many	TRBV20-1	TRBJ2-7	NA	TGCAGTGCTAGAGATTACCAGCAATACGAGCAGTACTTC	CSARDYQQYEQYF
NA	TRBV7-2	TRBJ2-1	NA	TGTGCCAGCAGTCGAGGGTGGAATGAGCAGTTCTTC	CASSRGWNEQFF